The next 24 T cell receptor beta chains were all read from a single sample in a study of T cell responses to AZD1222 COVID-19 vaccine. The data were produced by immunoSEQ multiplex PCR, yet TCRdb's version contains in-frame clones alone and is incomplete. Found here are more than 110,000 clones, 80% to 95% of them singletons; the top ten hold 3.6%. The sequences come from peripheral blood, collected 28 days after the second AZD1222 dose. All receptors come from an adult who received the AZD1222 COVID-19 vaccine.

The J gene is TRBJ2-1, the V gene TRBV18, with no clear D. V gave up 3 bases and J gave up 0 bases, with 12 bases separating them. The V gene's germline CDR1 is KGHSH and CDR2 LQKENI. The CDR3 covers 16 residues. The CDR3 protein is CASSPRALSSYNEQFF. In DNA, the CDR3 is TGTGCCAGCTCACCGCGAGCGTTGAGCTCCTACAATGAGCAGTTCTTC.

The chain employs TRBV6-2 or TRBV6-3 and TRBJ1-2; the D is unclear. The CDR3 has 13 residues. The V gene lost 6 bases and the J gene lost 4 bases, with 12 bases spanning the gap. The germline V gene has CDR1 MNHEY and CDR2 SVGEGT. The CDR3 is CASSPQLFYGYTF. CDR3 nucleotide sequence: TGTGCCAGCAGCCCCCAGCTTTTCTATGGCTACACCTTC.

The V gene is TRBV27, the J gene TRBJ1-1, with D tentatively TRBD1 (5 bases). CDR3 length: 15 amino acids. V was clipped by 4 bases and J by 1 base, with 13 bases between them. Germline V CDR1 and CDR2: MNHEY, SMNVEV (reference sequence). CDR3 nucleotides: TGTGCCAGCAGTTCTACTGACAGCCCGAACACTGAAGCTTTCTTT. This translates into CASSSTDSPNTEAFF.

The rearrangement joins TRBV3-1 (or the pseudogene TRBV3-2) to TRBJ1-5; D perhaps matches TRBD1 (6 bases). This CDR3 comprises 16 residues. Germline V CDR1 and CDR2: LGHDT, YNNKEL (reference sequence). Trimming cost V 4 bases and J 2 bases, with 15 bases left between them. The CDR3 loop reads CASSLGGGQGNQPQHF. CDR3 DNA: TGTGCCAGCAGCCTAGGGGGGGGGCAAGGCAATCAGCCCCAGCATTTT.

This sequence joins TRBV27 and TRBJ1-6, with a weak D call TRBD1 (6 bases). The CDR3 contains 14 residues. Per the germline V gene, CDR1 is MNHEY and CDR2 is SMNVEV (reference sequence). V was pared by 3 bases and J by 9 bases, with 12 bases between. CDR3 bases: TGTGCCAGCAGTTTTGGGGGCATCGGTTCACCCCTCCACTTT. Its protein is CASSFGGIGSPLHF.

This rearrangement joins TRBV19 to TRBJ1-4, with D possibly matching TRBD1 (5 bases). The V gene lost 9 bases and the J gene lost 2 bases, with 22 bases spanning the gap. This CDR3 has 17 amino acids. Germline V gives CDR1 LNHDA, CDR2 SQIVND (reference sequence). The CDR3 spells CASSLERGYTTNEKLFF. The CDR3 DNA reads as TGTGCCAGCTCCCTCGAAAGGGGCTATACTACTAATGAAAAACTGTTTTTT. Using reference TRBV19 and TRBJ1-4 for the parts outside the CDR3, the full variable domain is DGGITQSPKYLFRKEGQNVTLSCEQNLNHDAMYWYRQDPGQGLRLIYYSQIVNDFQKGDIAEGYSVSREKKESFPLTVTSAQKNPTAFYLCASSLERGYTTNEKLFFGSGTQLSVL.

The V call is TRBV28, the J call TRBJ1-6; D remains ambiguous. The CDR3 extends over 17 amino acids. Germline CDR1 and CDR2: MDHEN and SYDVKM. V lost 1 base and J lost 5, with 15 bases in between. CDR3 protein: CASSLLFGEPNNSPLHF. CDR3 sequence (DNA): TGTGCCAGCAGTTTATTATTCGGGGAGCCGAATAATTCACCCCTCCACTTT.

This chain links TRBV4-2 with TRBJ1-6; D perhaps matches TRBD1 (6 bases). The CDR3 runs to 15 residues. Germline lookup yields CDR1 LGHNA and CDR2 YNFKEQ. Trimming cost V 4 bases and J 8 bases, with 15 bases left between them. The CDR3 region is CASSLKQGSDSPLHF. In DNA, the CDR3 is TGTGCCAGCAGCCTAAAACAGGGCAGCGATTCACCCCTCCACTTT.

The rearrangement joins TRBV11-2 to TRBJ2-1; 10 bases match TRBD1. CDR3 length equals 16 residues. With V trimmed by 3 bases and J by 7 bases, 9 bases remained unmatched. Germline V gene data show CDR1 as SGHAT and CDR2 as FQNNGV. The CDR3 loop is CASSFLPPGQGNEQFF. The CDR3 DNA is TGTGCCAGCAGCTTCTTACCCCCGGGACAGGGGAATGAGCAGTTCTTC. Using reference TRBV11-2 and TRBJ2-1 for the parts outside the CDR3, the full variable domain is EAGVAQSPRYKIIEKRQSVAFWCNPISGHATLYWYQQILGQGPKLLIQFQNNGVVDDSQLPKDRFSAERLKGVDSTLKIQPAKLEDSAVYLCASSFLPPGQGNEQFFGPGTRLTVL.

The V gene is TRBV25-1, the J gene TRBJ1-2; TRBD1 agrees at 12 bases. The CDR3 spans 15 residues. The V segment lost 1 base and the J segment 10 bases; nucleotides outside the gene matches: 7. Germline V gene data show CDR1 as MGHDK and CDR2 as SYGVNS. The CDR3 DNA reads as TGTGCCAGCAGTGAATTGGGACAGGGGGCGAGGGTCTACACCTTC. Translation gives CASSELGQGARVYTF.

V gene TRBV28 combines with J gene TRBJ1-5, with TRBD1 as a possible D gene (6 bases). The CDR3 totals 15 residues. CDR1 is MDHEN, CDR2 SYDVKM, per germline. V was shortened by 5 bases and J by 3 bases, with 14 bases between the two germline ends. The CDR3 bases are TGTGCCAGCAGTGGGACATTCGGCAACAATCAGCCCCAGCATTTT. This translates into CASSGTFGNNQPQHF.

The chain is built from TRBV28 and TRBJ2-7, with a tentative D call TRBD2 (5 bases). The CDR3 runs to 15 residues. Between the trimmed V and J ends, which lost 5 bases and 4 bases, there was a span of 18 bases. Germline V gives CDR1 MDHEN, CDR2 SYDVKM. The CDR3 region is CASSHRGAPGYEQYF. CDR3 sequence (DNA): TGTGCCAGCAGTCACCGCGGCGCCCCGGGATACGAGCAGTACTTC.

CDR3 sequence: CASSWGGEQNTEAFF. The CDR3 coding sequence is TGTGCCAGCAGCTGGGGAGGGGAACAGAACACTGAAGCTTTCTTT. V is TRBV5-8 and J is TRBJ1-1; weak D call: TRBD1 (5 bases). Germline V gene data show CDR1 as SGHTS and CDR2 as YDEGEE. Trimming removed 3 bases at V and 1 base at J, with 13 bases between. The CDR3 has 15 residues. Together with reference TRBV5-8 and TRBJ1-1, the CDR3 gives the full variable domain: EAGVTQSPTHLIKTRGQQATLRCSPISGHTSVYWYQQALGLGLQFLLWYDEGEERNRGNFPPRFSGRQFPNYSSELNVNALELEDSALYLCASSWGGEQNTEAFFGQGTRLTVV.

V and J are TRBV4-3 and TRBJ1-4; D possibly corresponds to TRBD1 (5 bases). Germline-derived CDR1 and CDR2 are LGHNA and YSLEER. CDR3 length: 16 amino acids. With 2 bases removed from V and 7 bases from J, the gap between germline ends came to 17 bases. This chain's CDR3 is CASSQSGTSGTEKLFF. The CDR3 region has the DNA TGCGCCAGCAGCCAATCTGGGACCTCGGGGACTGAAAAACTGTTTTTT.

J is TRBJ1-1 and V is TRBV18; 9 nucleotides line up with TRBD1. J lost 1 base, V lost 3 bases, and 3 bases had no gene match. CDR1 and CDR2 (germline): KGHSH, LQKENI. The CDR3 covers 15 residues. In nucleotides, the CDR3 is TGTGCCAGCTCACCGACAGGGGGGCGGAACACTGAAGCTTTCTTT. This translates into CASSPTGGRNTEAFF.

V usage is TRBV4-1 and J usage is TRBJ1-1; D ambiguous. Per the germline V gene, CDR1 is MGHRA and CDR2 is YSYEKL. V lost 0 bases and J 5 bases, leaving 10 bases between the germline ends. The CDR3 length is 14 residues. The CDR3 DNA reads as TGCGCCAGCAGCCAAGATCAGAGGGTGACTGAAGCTTTCTTT. Translated: CASSQDQRVTEAFF.

This chain connects TRBV7-9 to TRBJ1-1; the D is unclear. The ends were cut back, 2 bases at V and 0 bases at J, with 4 bases in the middle. CDR1 SEHNR and CDR2 FQNEAQ come from the germline V gene (reference sequence). There are 13 residues in the CDR3. CDR3 sequence: CASSLPMNTEAFF. In nucleotides, the CDR3 is TGTGCCAGCAGCTTACCCATGAACACTGAAGCTTTCTTT.

V is TRBV18 and J is TRBJ1-6, with D perhaps TRBD1 (5 bases). V lost 3 bases, J lost 7 bases, and 13 bases lay in between. CDR1 KGHSH and CDR2 LQKENI come from the germline V gene. This CDR3 has 15 residues. CDR3 sequence (DNA): TGTGCCAGCTCACCTCAAGACAGTAACAATTCACCCCTCCACTTT. Translated: CASSPQDSNNSPLHF.

The chain couples TRBV6-5 to TRBJ1-5; no firm D call. The V gene's germline CDR1 is MNHEY and CDR2 SVGAGI. This CDR3 is 15 amino acids long. The V end was cut by 6 bases, the J end by 1 base, with 13 bases between. CDR3 sequence (DNA): TGTGCCAGCAGACGAGAACGGGGAAGCAATCAGCCCCAGCATTTT. Amino acids: CASRRERGSNQPQHF.

The chain recombines TRBV7-9 with TRBJ2-7; D is perhaps TRBD2 (5 bases). Germline assignment: CDR1 SEHNR and CDR2 FQNEAQ (reference sequence). This CDR3 has 13 residues. The V gene lost 6 bases and the J gene lost 3 bases, with 12 bases spanning the gap. The CDR3 here is CASSPATNYEQYF. CDR3 coding DNA: TGTGCCAGCAGTCCCGCGACTAACTACGAGCAGTACTTC.

V is TRBV27 and J is TRBJ1-5; D remains unclear. The CDR3 runs 14 residues. Germline V CDR1 and CDR2: MNHEY, SMNVEV (reference sequence). Trimming stripped 2 bases from V and 0 bases from J, with 5 bases between. In DNA form, the CDR3 reads TGTGCCAGCAGTTTAAGTTTTAGCAATCAGCCCCAGCATTTT. It specifies CASSLSFSNQPQHF.

The gene calls are TRBV27 and TRBJ1-1; D perhaps matches TRBD1 (5 bases). The CDR3 loop spans 15 amino acids. Germline V gives CDR1 MNHEY, CDR2 SMNVEV (reference sequence). Trimming removed 6 bases from V and 0 bases from J, with 14 bases in between. This CDR3 reads CASRPQQAMNTEAFF. The CDR3, as DNA: TGTGCCAGCAGACCCCAACAGGCCATGAACACTGAAGCTTTCTTT.

The chain carries TRBV10-3 and TRBJ1-3; D is possibly TRBD1 (5 bases). The V end lost 4 bases, the J end lost 8 bases, and 9 bases lay between the germline ends. The germline V gene encodes CDR1 ENHRY and CDR2 SYGVKD. The CDR3 has 12 residues. CDR3 region: CAISGVRDTIYF. As DNA, the CDR3 is TGTGCCATCAGTGGAGTCAGGGACACCATATATTTT.

The rearrangement uses TRBV25-1 and TRBJ2-6, with 9 bases lining up with TRBD2. The CDR3 totals 17 residues. The junction had 6 bases not matched to a gene; V was cut back by 6 bases and J by 0 bases. Germline CDR1 reads MGHDK; CDR2 reads SYGVNS. CDR3 sequence reads: CASSLAGQSSGANVLTF. The CDR3 bases are TGTGCCAGCAGCCTAGCGGGACAGAGCTCTGGGGCCAACGTCCTGACTTTC.